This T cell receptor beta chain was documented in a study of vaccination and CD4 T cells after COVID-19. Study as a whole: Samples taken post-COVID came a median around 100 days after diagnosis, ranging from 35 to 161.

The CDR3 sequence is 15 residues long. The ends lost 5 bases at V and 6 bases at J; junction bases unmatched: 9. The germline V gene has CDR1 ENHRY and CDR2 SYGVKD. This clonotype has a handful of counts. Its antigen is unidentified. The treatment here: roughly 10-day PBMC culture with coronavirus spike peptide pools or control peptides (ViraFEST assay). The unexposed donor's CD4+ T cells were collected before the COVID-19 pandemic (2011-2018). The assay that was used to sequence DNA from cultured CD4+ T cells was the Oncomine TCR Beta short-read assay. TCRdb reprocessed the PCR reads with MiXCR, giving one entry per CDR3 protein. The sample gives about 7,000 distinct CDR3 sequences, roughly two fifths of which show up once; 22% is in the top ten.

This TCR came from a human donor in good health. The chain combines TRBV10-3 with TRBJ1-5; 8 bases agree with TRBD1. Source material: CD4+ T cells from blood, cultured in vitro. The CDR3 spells CAISIAGGAGQPQHF. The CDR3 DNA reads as TGTGCCATCAGTATAGCAGGGGGCGCGGGTCAGCCCCAGCATTTT.